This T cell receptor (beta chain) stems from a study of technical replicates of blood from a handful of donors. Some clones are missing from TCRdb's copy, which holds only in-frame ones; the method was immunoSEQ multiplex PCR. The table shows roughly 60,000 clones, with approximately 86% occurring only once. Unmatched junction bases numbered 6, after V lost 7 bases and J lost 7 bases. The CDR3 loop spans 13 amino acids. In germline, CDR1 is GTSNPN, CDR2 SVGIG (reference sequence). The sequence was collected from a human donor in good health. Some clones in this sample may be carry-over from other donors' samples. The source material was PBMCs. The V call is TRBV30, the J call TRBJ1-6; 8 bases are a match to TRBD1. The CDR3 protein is CAYGTGGNSPLHF. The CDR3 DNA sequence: TGTGCCTATGGGACAGGTGGAAATTCACCCCTCCACTTT.